This TCR beta chain was captured in a study of blood T cells in healthy people across ages. General study findings and limits: For the donors, CMV status was unknown and possibly confounded expanded clonotype changes.

This clonotype was picked up a small number of times. Antigen unknown. Sample-barcoded 5' priming and a J-beta primer mix drove a second PCR of 7 to 11 cycles. Each CDR3 protein gets one entry after TCRdb re-called the 5' RACE reads with MiXCR. The sample yields hundreds of thousands of distinct CDR3 sequences, about 62% seen once. This receptor was taken from a man in his thirties or forties in good health. Sequencing input: blood.

CDR3 in DNA: TGTGCCAGCAGCTCCCGGCGGAGGGCTCAACGCGAGCAGTACTTC. Encoded protein: CASSSRRRAQREQYF. This chain connects TRBV7-6 to TRBJ2-7, with TRBD2 as a possible D gene (6 bases). The V gene's germline CDR1 is SGHVS and CDR2 FNYEAQ. The CDR3 runs to 15 residues. The ends were cut back, 4 bases at V and 6 bases at J, with 19 bases in the middle. The full variable domain, its missing parts supplied by reference TRBV7-6 and TRBJ2-7, is GAGVSQSPRYKVTKRGQDVALRCDPISGHVSLYWYRQALGQGPEFLTYFNYEAQQDKSGLPNDRFSAERPEGSISTLTIQRTEQRDSAMYRCASSSRRRAQREQYFGPGTRLTVT.